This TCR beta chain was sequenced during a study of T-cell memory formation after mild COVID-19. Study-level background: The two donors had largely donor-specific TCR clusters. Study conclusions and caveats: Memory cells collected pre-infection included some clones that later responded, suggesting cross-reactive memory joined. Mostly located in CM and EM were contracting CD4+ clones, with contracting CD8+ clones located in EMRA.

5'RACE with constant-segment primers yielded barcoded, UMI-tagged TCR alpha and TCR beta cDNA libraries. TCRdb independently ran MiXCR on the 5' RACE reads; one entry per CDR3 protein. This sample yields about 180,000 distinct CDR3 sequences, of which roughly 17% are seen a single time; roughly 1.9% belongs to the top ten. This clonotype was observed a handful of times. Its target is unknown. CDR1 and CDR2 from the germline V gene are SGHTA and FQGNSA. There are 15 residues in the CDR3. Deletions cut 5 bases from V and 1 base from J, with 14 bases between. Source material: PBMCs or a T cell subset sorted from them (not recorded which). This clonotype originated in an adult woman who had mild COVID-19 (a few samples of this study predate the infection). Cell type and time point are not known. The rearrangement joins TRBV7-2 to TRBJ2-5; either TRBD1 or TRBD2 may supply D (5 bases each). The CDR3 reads CASSLFRDGQETQYF. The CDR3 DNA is TGTGCCAGCAGCCTCTTCCGGGACGGCCAAGAGACCCAGTACTTC.